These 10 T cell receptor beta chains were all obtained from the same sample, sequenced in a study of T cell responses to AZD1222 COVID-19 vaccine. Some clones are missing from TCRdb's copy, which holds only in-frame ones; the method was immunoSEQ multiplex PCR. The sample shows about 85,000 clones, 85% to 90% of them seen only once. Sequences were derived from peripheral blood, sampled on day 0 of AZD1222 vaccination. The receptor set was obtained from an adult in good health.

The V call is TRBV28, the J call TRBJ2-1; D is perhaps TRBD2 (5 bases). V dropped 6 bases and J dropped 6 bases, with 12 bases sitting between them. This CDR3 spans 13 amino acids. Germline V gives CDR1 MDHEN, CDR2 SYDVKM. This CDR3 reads CASSQPRANEQFF. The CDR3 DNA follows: TGTGCCAGCAGCCAACCGAGGGCCAATGAGCAGTTCTTC.

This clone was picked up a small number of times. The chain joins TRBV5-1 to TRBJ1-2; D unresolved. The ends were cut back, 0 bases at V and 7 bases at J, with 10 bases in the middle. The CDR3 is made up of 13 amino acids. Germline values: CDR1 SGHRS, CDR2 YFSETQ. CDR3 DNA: TGCGCCAGCAGCTTGGGGGAGGGATCTGGCTACACCTTC. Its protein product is CASSLGEGSGYTF.

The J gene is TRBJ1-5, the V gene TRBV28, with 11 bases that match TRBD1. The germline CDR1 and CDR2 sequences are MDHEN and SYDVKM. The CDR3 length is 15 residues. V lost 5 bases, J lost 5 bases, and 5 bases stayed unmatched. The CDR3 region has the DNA TGTGCCAGCAGTGGACAGGGGGCAAGATATCAGCCCCAGCATTTT. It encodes CASSGQGARYQPQHF.

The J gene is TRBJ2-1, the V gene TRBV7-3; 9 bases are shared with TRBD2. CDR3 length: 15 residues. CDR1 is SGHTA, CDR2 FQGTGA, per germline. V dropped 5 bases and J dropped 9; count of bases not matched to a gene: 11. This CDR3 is CASSRSGGGASEQFF. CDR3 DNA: TGTGCCAGCAGCCGATCGGGCGGGGGGGCCAGTGAGCAGTTCTTC.

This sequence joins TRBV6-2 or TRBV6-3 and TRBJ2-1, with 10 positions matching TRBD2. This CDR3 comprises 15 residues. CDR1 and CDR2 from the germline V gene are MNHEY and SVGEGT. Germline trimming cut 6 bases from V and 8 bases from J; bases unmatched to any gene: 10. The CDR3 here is CASSLSSGGAYEQFF. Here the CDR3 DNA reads TGTGCCAGCAGCCTTTCGAGCGGGGGGGCCTATGAGCAGTTCTTC.

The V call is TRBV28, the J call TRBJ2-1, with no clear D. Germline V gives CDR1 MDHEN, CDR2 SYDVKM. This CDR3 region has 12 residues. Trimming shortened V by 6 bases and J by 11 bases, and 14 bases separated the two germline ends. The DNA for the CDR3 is TGTGCCAGCAGCCCCTCGGAGTTAAAGCAGTTCTTC. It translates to CASSPSELKQFF.

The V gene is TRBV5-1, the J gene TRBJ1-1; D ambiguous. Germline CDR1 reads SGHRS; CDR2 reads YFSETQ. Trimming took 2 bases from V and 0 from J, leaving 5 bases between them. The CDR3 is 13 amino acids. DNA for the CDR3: TGCGCCAGCAGCTTAAGCCTGAACACTGAAGCTTTCTTT. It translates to CASSLSLNTEAFF. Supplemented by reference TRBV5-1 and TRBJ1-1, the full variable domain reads KAGVTQTPRYLIKTRGQQVTLSCSPISGHRSVSWYQQTPGQGLQFLFEYFSETQRNKGNFPGRFSGRQFSNSRSEMNVSTLELGDSALYLCASSLSLNTEAFFGQGTRLTVV.

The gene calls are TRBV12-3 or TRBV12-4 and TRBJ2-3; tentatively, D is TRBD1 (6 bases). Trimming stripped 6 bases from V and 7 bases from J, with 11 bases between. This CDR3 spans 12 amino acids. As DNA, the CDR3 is TGTGCCAGCAGGCTACAGGGTTATACGCAGTATTTT. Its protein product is CASRLQGYTQYF.

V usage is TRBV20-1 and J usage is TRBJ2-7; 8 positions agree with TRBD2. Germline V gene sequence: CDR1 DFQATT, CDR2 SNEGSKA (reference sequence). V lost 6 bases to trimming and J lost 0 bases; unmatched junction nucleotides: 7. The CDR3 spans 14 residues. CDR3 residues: CSASSGGLSYEQYF. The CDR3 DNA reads TGCAGTGCCAGTTCGGGGGGGCTCTCCTACGAGCAGTACTTC.

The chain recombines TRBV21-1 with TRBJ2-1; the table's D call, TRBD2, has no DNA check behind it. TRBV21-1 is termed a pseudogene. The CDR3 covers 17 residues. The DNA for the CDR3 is TGTGCCAGCAGCAATTGGCTTAGCGGGAGTCGGTACAATGAGCAGTTCTTC. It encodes CASSNWLSGSRYNEQFF.